One sample yielded the 3 T cell receptor beta chains listed below, sequenced in a study of T-cell reconstitution after alpha-beta-depleted transplantation in children. The TCRbeta library was prepared with unique molecular identifiers. In TCRdb, the PCR reads were re-called with MiXCR into one record per CDR3 protein. The data contain approximately 230,000 distinct CDR3 sequences, roughly 25% of them singletons. Here the sequenced sample was PBMCs, mostly from graft donor cells, taken 360 days after TCRalphabeta/CD19-depleted stem cell transplant. These receptors were taken from a female patient aged 2-10 years who had a stem cell transplant for congenital amegakaryocytic thrombocytopenia, so the T cells may come from the graft donor.

This clonotype came up a few times. V usage is TRBV9 and J usage is TRBJ1-1; unclear D gene. Germline-derived CDR1 and CDR2 are SGDLS and YYNGEE. The CDR3 is made up of 13 amino acids. Between the trimmed V and J ends, which lost 3 bases and 1 base, there was a span of 7 bases. CDR3 nucleotide sequence: TGTGCCAGCAGCGAACCAGGGAACACTGAAGCTTTCTTT. Protein product: CASSEPGNTEAFF.

The chain is built from TRBV12-3 or TRBV12-4 and TRBJ2-7, with 7 bases matching TRBD2. This CDR3 is 15 amino acids long. J was trimmed by 7 bases and V by 2 bases; bases with no gene match: 11. The CDR3: CASSLLAGDSGEQYF. In DNA, the CDR3 is TGTGCCAGCAGTTTACTCGCGGGAGATTCGGGGGAGCAGTACTTC.

The chain has TRBV6-1 and TRBJ1-4; D remains ambiguous. Per the germline V gene, CDR1 is MNHNS and CDR2 is SASEGT. The CDR3 has 12 amino acids. Trimming removed 6 bases from V and 8 bases from J, with 10 bases in between. Here the CDR3 reads CASSTGREKLFF. The CDR3, as DNA: TGTGCCAGCAGCACTGGGAGAGAAAAACTGTTTTTT.